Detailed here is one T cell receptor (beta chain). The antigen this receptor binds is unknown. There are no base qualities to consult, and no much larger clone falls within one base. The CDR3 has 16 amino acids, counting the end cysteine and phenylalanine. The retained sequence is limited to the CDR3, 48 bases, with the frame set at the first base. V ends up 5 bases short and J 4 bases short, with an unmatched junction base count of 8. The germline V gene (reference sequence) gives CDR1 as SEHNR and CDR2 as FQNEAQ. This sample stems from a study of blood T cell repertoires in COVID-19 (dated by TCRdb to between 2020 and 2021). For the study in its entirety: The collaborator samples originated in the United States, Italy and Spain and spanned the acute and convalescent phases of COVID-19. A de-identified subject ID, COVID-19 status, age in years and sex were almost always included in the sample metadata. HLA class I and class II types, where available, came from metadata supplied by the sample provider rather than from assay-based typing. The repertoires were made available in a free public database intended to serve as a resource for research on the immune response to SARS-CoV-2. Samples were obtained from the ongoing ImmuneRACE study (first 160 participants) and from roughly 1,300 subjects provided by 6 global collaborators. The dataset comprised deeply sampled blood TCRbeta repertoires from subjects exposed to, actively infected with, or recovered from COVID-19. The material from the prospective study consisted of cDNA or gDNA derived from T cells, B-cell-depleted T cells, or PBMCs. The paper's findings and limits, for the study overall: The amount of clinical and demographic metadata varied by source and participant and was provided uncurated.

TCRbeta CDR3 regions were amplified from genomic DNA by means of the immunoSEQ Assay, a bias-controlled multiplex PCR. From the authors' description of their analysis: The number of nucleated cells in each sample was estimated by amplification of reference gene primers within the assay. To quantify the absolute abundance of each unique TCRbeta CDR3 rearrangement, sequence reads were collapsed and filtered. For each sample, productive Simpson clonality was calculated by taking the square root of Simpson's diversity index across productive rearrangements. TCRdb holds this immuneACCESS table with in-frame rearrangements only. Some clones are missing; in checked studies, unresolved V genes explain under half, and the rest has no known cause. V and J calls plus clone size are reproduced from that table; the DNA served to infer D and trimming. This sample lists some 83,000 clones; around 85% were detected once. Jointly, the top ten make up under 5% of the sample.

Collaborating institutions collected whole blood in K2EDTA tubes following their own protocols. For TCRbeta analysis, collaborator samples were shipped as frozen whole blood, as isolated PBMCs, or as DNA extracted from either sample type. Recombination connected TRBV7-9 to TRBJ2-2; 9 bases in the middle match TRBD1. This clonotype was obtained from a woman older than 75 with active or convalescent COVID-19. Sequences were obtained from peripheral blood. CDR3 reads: CASSRTGGASTGELFF. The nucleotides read TGTGCCAGCAGCCGCACAGGGGGCGCGTCCACCGGGGAGCTGTTTTTT.